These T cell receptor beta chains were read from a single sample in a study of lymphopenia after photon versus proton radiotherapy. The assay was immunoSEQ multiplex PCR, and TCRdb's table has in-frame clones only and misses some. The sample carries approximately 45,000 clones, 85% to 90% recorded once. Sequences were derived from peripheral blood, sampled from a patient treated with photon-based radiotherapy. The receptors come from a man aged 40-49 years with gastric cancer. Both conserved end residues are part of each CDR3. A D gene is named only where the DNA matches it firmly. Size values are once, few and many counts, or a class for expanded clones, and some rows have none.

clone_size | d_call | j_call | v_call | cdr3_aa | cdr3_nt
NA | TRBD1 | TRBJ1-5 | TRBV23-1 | CASSQLGQGNENQPQHF | TGCGCCAGCAGTCAATTGGGACAGGGGAACGAGAATCAGCCCCAGCATTTT
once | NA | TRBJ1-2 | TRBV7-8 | CASSLAVGINYGYTF | TGTGCCAGCAGCTTAGCGGTGGGCATTAACTATGGCTACACCTTC
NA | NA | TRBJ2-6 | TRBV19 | CASSVSGANVLTF | TGTGCCAGTAGTGTCTCTGGGGCCAACGTCCTGACTTTC
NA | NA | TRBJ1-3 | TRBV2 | CASSETRTLGNTIYF | TGTGCCAGCAGTGAAACCCGCACTCTCGGGAACACCATATATTTT
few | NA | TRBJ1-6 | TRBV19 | CASGQLYNSPLHF | TGTGCCAGTGGACAGCTTTATAATTCACCCCTCCACTTT
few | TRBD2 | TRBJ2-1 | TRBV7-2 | CASSEGLAGGREQFF | TGTGCCAGCAGCGAGGGACTAGCGGGGGGGCGTGAGCAGTTCTTC
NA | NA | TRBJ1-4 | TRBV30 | CAWSLPGWVDRGFF | TGTGCCTGGAGTTTGCCTGGATGGGTGGACAGAGGGTTTTTT
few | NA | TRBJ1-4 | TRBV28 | CASSSGEKLFF | TGTGCCAGCAGTTCGGGTGAAAAACTGTTTTTT
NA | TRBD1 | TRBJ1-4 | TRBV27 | CASSFLGTDEKLFF | TGTGCCAGCAGTTTTCTAGGGACAGATGAAAAACTGTTTTTT
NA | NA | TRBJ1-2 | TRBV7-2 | CASSPRVPGYTF | TGTGCCAGCAGCCCCAGGGTTCCGGGCTACACCTTC
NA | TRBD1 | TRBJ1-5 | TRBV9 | CASSVGTGGVGQPQHF | TGTGCCAGCAGCGTGGGGACAGGGGGCGTTGGTCAGCCCCAGCATTTT
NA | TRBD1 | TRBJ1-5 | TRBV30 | CAWSVQDRGTPQHF | TGTGCCTGGAGTGTACAGGACAGGGGGACGCCCCAGCATTTT
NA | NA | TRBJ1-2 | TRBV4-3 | CASSQDSRTASGYTF | TGCGCCAGCAGCCAAGACTCGAGGACAGCCTCTGGCTACACCTTC
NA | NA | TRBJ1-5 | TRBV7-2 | CASSYGGNQPQHF | TGTGCCAGCAGCTATGGGGGGAATCAGCCCCAGCATTTT
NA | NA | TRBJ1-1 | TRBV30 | CAWSVGLEAFF | TGTGCCTGGAGTGTAGGACTTGAAGCTTTCTTT
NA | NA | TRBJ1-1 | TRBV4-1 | CASSQGGVRTEAFF | TGCGCCAGCAGCCAAGGGGGGGTGAGGACTGAAGCTTTCTTT
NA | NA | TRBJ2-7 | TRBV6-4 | CASRGGDKQTYEQYF | TGTGCCAGCAGGGGCGGGGACAAGCAAACCTACGAGCAGTACTTC
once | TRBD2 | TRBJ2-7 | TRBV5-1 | CASSPMGRDGGIEQYF | TGCGCCAGCAGCCCGATGGGGAGGGACGGAGGTATCGAGCAGTACTTC
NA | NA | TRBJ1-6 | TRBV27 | CASSFRENSPLHF | TGTGCCAGCAGTTTTCGGGAGAATTCACCCCTCCACTTT
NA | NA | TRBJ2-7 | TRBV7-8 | CASSSTRIQRASEQYF | TGTGCCAGCAGCTCTACCAGAATCCAGAGGGCTAGCGAGCAGTACTTC
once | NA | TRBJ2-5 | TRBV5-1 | CASSRSIRTQYF | TGCGCCAGCAGCCGTTCTATCCGGACCCAGTACTTC
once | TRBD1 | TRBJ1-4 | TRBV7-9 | CASSLGDRGQSEKLFF | TGTGCCAGCAGCTTAGGTGACAGGGGGCAGAGTGAAAAACTGTTTTTT
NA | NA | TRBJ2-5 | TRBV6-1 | CASSERRGETQYF | TGTGCCAGCAGTGAAAGACGGGGAGAGACCCAGTACTTC
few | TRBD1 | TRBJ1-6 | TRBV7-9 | CASSSGTGDSPLHF | TGTGCCAGCAGCTCCGGGACAGGGGATTCACCCCTCCACTTT
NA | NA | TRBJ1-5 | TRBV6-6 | CASGLSDNQPQHF | TGTGCCAGCGGGTTGAGTGATAATCAGCCCCAGCATTTT
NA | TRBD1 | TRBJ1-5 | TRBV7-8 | CASSLGPGTGEKPQHF | TGTGCCAGCAGCTTGGGTCCCGGGACAGGGGAAAAGCCCCAGCATTTT
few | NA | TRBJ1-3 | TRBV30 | CAWSEIGNTIYF | TGTGCCTGGAGTGAGATAGGAAACACCATATATTTT
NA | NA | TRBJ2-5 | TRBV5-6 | CASSLPRPQETQYF | TGTGCCAGCAGCTTACCCCGTCCGCAAGAGACCCAGTACTTC
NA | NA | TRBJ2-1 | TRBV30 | CAGGAGPEQFF | TGTGCCGGGGGGGCGGGACCCGAGCAGTTCTTC
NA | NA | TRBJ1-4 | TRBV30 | CAWRVPGRKNEKLFF | TGTGCCTGGAGAGTACCGGGACGCAAAAATGAAAAACTGTTTTTT
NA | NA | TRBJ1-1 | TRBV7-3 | CASSPLPGLTEAFF | TGTGCCAGCAGTCCACTGCCCGGGTTAACTGAAGCTTTCTTT
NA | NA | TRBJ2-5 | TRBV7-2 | CASSLRGRGPETQYF | TGTGCCAGCAGCTTAAGGGGAAGGGGTCCGGAGACCCAGTACTTC
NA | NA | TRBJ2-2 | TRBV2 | CASSEDGTDTGELFF | TGTGCCAGCAGTGAGGACGGGACGGACACCGGGGAGCTGTTTTTT
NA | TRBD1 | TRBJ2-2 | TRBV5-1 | CASSLGTGVTGELFF | TGCGCCAGCAGCTTGGGGACAGGGGTTACCGGGGAGCTGTTTTTT
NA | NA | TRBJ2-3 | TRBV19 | CASGPGVGDTQYF | TGTGCCAGTGGGCCCGGCGTGGGAGATACGCAGTATTTT
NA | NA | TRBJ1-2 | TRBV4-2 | CASSRYLIEQVYGYTF | TGTGCCAGCAGCCGATACTTGATTGAACAGGTCTATGGCTACACCTTC
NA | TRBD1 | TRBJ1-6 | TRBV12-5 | CASGSGQGDNSPLHF | TGTGCTAGTGGTTCGGGACAGGGGGATAATTCACCCCTCCACTTT
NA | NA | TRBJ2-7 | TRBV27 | CASSAAGTYEQYF | TGTGCCAGCAGTGCAGCAGGGACCTACGAGCAGTACTTC
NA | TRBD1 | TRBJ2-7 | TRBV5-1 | CASSPRQGEAYEQYF | TGCGCCAGCAGCCCACGACAGGGTGAGGCCTACGAGCAGTACTTC
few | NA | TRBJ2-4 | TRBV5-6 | CASSIQVVAKNIQYF | TGTGCCAGCAGCATTCAAGTAGTAGCCAAAAACATTCAGTACTTC